This T cell receptor (beta chain) came from a study of shared clonotypes between healthy human individuals. The CDR3 contains 15 residues. J lost 7 bases, V lost 2 bases, and 6 bases had no gene match. Looked up from germline, CDR1 is SGHTA and CDR2 is FQGNSA. Using immunoSEQ multiplex PCR, the repertoire was profiled, and TCRdb retains in-frame clones only, with some absent. The repertoire holds about 2.4 million clones, with around nine tenths as singletons. The genes are TRBV7-2 and TRBJ1-2; TRBD1 matches at 11 bases. This TCR derives from a young man in good health. The sequenced sample consisted of naive CD4+ T cells sorted from blood. Subset meaning: CD45RA+ positively selected. CDR3 region: CASSLYGQGAAGYTF. In DNA form, the CDR3 reads TGTGCCAGCAGCTTATACGGACAGGGGGCGGCTGGCTACACCTTC.